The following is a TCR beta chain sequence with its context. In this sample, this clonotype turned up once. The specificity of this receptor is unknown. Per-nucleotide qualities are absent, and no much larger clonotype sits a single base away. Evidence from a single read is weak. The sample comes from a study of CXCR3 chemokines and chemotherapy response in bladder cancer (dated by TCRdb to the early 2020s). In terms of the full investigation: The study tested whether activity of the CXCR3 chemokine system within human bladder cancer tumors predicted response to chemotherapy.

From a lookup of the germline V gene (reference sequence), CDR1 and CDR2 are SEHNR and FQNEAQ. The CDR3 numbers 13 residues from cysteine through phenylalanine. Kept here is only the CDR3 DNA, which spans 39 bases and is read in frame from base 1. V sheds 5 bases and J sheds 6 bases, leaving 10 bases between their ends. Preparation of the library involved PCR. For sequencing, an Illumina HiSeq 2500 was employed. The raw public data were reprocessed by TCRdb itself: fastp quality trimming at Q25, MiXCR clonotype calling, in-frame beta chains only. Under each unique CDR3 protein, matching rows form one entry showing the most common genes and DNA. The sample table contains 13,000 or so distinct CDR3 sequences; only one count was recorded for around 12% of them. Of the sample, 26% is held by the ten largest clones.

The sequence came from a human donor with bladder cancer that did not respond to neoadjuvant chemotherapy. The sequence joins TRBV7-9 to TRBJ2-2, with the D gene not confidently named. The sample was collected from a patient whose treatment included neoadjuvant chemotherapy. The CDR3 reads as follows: CASSQNWAGELFF. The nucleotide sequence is TGTGCCAGCAGCCAAAACTGGGCCGGGGAGCTGTTTTTT.